Reported below is one T cell receptor (beta chain). The antigen is unknown. This CDR3 spans 15 amino acids. V lost 5 bases, J lost 2 bases, and 18 bases lay in between. Germline V gene sequence: CDR1 GTSNPN, CDR2 SVGIG (reference sequence). The data are from a study of cytomegalovirus exposure and HLA in healthy donors. Study-level information: HLA-typed donors contributed around 85 million unique TCRs, which were held in an early data release.

Study-wide results and caveats: By a later analysis, the bulk of CMV-associated TCR beta chains appeared HLA-restricted.

13 Jbeta primers and 60 Vbeta primers were used for the PCR. Profiling relied on immunoSEQ multiplex PCR, and the TCRdb table lists in-frame clones only, not all of them. In the table there are some 200,000 clones, just over 75% of which are singletons. The sequenced sample consisted of PBMCs. The clonotype was recovered from a woman in her sixties or seventies in good health and CMV-seropositive. The chain joins TRBV30 to TRBJ1-2, with D possibly being TRBD1 (6 bases). The CDR3 loop reads CAWGGRAFSNYGYTF. CDR3 bases: TGTGCCTGGGGGGGCAGGGCGTTTTCGAACTATGGCTACACCTTC.